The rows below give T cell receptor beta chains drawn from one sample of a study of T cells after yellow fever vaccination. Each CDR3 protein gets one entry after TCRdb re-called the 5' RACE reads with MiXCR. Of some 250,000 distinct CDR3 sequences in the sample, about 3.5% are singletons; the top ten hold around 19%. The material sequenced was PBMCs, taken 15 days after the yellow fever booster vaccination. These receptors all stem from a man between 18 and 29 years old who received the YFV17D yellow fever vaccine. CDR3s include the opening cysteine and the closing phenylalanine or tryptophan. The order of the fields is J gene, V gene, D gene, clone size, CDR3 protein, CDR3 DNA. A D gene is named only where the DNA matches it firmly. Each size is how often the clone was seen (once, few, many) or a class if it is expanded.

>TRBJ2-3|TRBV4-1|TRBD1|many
CASSQDDRGTDTQYF
TGCGCCAGCAGCCAAGATGACAGGGGCACAGATACGCAGTATTTT
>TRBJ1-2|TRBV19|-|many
CASSIMDGGYTF
TGTGCCAGTAGTATAATGGACGGTGGCTACACCTTC
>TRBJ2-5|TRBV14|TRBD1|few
CASSPRDRSQETQYF
TGTGCCAGCAGTCCGCGGGACAGGTCCCAAGAGACCCAGTACTTC
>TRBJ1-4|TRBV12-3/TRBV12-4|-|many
CASSDTSTNEKLFF
TGTGCCAGCAGTGACACTTCAACTAATGAAAAACTGTTTTTT
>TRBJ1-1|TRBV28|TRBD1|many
CASSFSRPGQGGTEAFF
TGTGCCAGCAGTTTTAGTCGACCGGGACAGGGGGGGACTGAAGCTTTCTTT
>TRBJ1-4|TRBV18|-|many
CASSPAGNNEKLFF
TGTGCCAGCTCACCAGCCGGTAATAATGAAAAACTGTTTTTT
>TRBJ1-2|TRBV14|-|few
CASSQVGTLSGGYTF
TGTGCCAGCAGCCAAGTTGGGACGCTATCGGGCGGCTACACCTTC
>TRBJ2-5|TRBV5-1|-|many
CASSLAGRPETQYF
TGCGCCAGCAGCTTGGCCGGACGGCCGGAGACCCAGTACTTC
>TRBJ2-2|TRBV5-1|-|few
CASSGPGDTGELFF
TGCGCCAGCAGCGGACCAGGGGACACCGGGGAGCTGTTTTTT
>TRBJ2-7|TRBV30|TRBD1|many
CAWRETGGIPYEQYF
TGTGCCTGGAGGGAAACAGGGGGCATCCCCTACGAGCAGTACTTC
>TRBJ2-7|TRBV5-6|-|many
CASSLEHYEQYF
TGTGCCAGCAGCTTGGAGCACTACGAGCAGTACTTC
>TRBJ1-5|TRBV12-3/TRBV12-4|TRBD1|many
CASSLPGQGRGQPQHF
TGTGCCAGCAGTTTACCGGGACAGGGCCGGGGCCAGCCCCAGCATTTT
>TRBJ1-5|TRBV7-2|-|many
CASSYQGNQPQHF
TGTGCCAGCAGCTATCAGGGCAATCAGCCCCAGCATTTT
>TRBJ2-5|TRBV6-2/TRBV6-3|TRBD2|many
CASSYSTRGGHQETQYF
TGTGCCAGCAGTTACTCGACGCGGGGGGGCCATCAAGAGACCCAGTACTTC
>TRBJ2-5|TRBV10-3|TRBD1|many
CAISESQTGSRETQYF
TGTGCCATCAGTGAGTCTCAGACAGGGTCGAGGGAGACCCAGTACTTC